This TCR beta chain appears in the sequencing data of a study of T cells in localized non-small cell lung cancer. Findings and caveats of the study: Across samples, adjacent lung featured a median 57 of the top 100 tumor clones. Because sequencing included only one region (of the tumor), heterogeneity remains possible.

This CDR3 region has 15 residues. V lost 4 bases to trimming and J lost 3 bases, with 16 bases between them. Germline V CDR1 and CDR2: SGHDT, YYEEEE. This clone has only a few counts. Its cognate antigen is unknown. Libraries were prepared by immunoSEQ multiplex PCR; TCRdb keeps only in-frame clonotypes and omits some of them. Counted here are 55,000 to 65,000 clones, approximately 90% occurring once; the ten biggest clones make up about 20%. This specimen consisted of peripheral blood, obtained before any cancer treatment. The chain combines TRBV5-6 with TRBJ1-2; perhaps TRBD1 as D (5 bases). The TCR originated in a man aged 40-75 years with stage I lung adenocarcinoma. In nucleotides, the CDR3 is TGTGCCAGCAGCACGTGGGACGAAGGGGACTATGGCTACACCTTC. This gives the protein CASSTWDEGDYGYTF. Based on the CDR3 plus reference TRBV5-6 and TRBJ1-2, the full variable domain is DAGVTQSPTHLIKTRGQQVTLRCSPKSGHDTVSWYQQALGQGPQFIFQYYEEEERQRGNFPDRFSGHQFPNYSSELNVNALLLGDSALYLCASSTWDEGDYGYTFGSGTRLTVV.